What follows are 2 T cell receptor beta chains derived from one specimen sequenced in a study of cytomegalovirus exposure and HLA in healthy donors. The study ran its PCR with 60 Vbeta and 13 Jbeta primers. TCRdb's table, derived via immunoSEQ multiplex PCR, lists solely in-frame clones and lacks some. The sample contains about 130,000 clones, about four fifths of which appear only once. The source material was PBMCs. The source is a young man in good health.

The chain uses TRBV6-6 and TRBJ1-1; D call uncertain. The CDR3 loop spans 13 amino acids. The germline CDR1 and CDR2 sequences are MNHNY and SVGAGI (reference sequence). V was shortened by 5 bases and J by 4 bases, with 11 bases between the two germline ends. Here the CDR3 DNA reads TGTGCCAGCAGTGCCCCGGGGTTCACTGAAGCTTTCTTT. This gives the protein CASSAPGFTEAFF.

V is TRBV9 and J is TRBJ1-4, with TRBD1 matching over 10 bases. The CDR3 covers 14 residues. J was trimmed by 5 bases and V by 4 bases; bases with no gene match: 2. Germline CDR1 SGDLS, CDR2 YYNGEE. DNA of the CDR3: TGTGCCAGCAGCCGGGACAGGGGAAATGAAAAACTGTTTTTT. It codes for CASSRDRGNEKLFF.